This entry lists 22 T cell receptor beta chains sequenced from one sample in a study of blood T cell repertoires in COVID-19. TCRdb's copy holds only in-frame clones and misses some; the assay was immunoSEQ multiplex PCR. The sample contains about 160,000 clones, around three quarters of which appear only once. Sequencing was carried out using peripheral blood. The receptors were sampled from a man aged 60 to 75 with acute or convalescent COVID-19.

The count of this clone is one. The CDR3 region has the DNA TGTGCCAGTAGAGGGACAGGAACCACCGGGGAGCTGTTTTTT. The encoded protein is CASRGTGTTGELFF. The chain couples TRBV19 to TRBJ2-2; 8 bases agree with TRBD1. Trimming removed 6 bases from V and 4 bases from J; junction bases left unmatched: 4. From germline, CDR1 is LNHDA and CDR2 SQIVND (reference sequence). The CDR3 contains 14 residues.

The rearrangement links TRBV6-2 or TRBV6-3 to TRBJ2-1; a weak D match, TRBD2 (5 bases). The germline gives CDR1 MNHEY, CDR2 SVGEGT. The ends were cut back, 1 base at V and 0 bases at J, with 13 bases in the middle. The CDR3 length is 17 residues. The CDR3 region has the DNA TGTGCCAGCAGTTACTTGATAGCGCAGATCTCCTACAATGAGCAGTTCTTC. This codes for CASSYLIAQISYNEQFF.

This clone has only a few counts. V is TRBV6-4 and J is TRBJ1-5, with D possibly matching TRBD1 (5 bases). The ends were cut back, 2 bases at V and 0 bases at J, with 8 bases in the middle. The CDR3 extends over 15 amino acids. Germline V CDR1 and CDR2: MRHNA, SNTAGT. The CDR3 region is CASSDRGYSNQPQHF. For the CDR3, the DNA is TGTGCCAGCAGTGACCGGGGGTATAGCAATCAGCCCCAGCATTTT.

This chain links TRBV5-4 with TRBJ2-5; 9 bases fit TRBD2. The CDR3 spans 18 residues. Germline CDR1 is SGHNT and CDR2 is YYREEE (reference sequence). V lost 2 bases and J lost 4; bases outside the gene matches: 15. The CDR3: CASSLGGSGGSMTETQYF. In DNA form, the CDR3 reads TGTGCCAGCAGCTTAGGCGGTAGCGGGGGCTCTATGACAGAGACCCAGTACTTC.

The chain is built from TRBV25-1 and TRBJ1-2; the D gene is possibly TRBD1 (5 bases). The CDR3 spans 13 residues. From germline, CDR1 is MGHDK and CDR2 SYGVNS. The CDR3 here is CASWGSSNYGYTF. The CDR3 coding sequence is TGTGCTAGCTGGGGCAGCTCTAACTATGGCTACACCTTC.

The chain links TRBV13 to TRBJ2-6; 7 bases map to TRBD1. Per germline, CDR1 PRHDT and CDR2 FYEKMQ (reference sequence). After removal of 11 bases from V and 0 bases from J, the junction contained 22 bases not matched to a gene. CDR3 length: 20 residues. CDR3 bases: TGTGCCTCCTCCCGCACCGCGAGACAGGGCGGAAGCTCTGGGGCCAACGTCCTGACTTTC. Protein sequence: CASSRTARQGGSSGANVLTF.

This clone was found once. The gene calls are TRBV19 and TRBJ1-2; possible D gene TRBD1, 6 bases. Germline-derived CDR1 and CDR2 are LNHDA and SQIVND (reference sequence). The CDR3 has 13 residues. V lost 3 bases, J lost 5 bases, and 10 bases lay in between. The CDR3 nucleotides are TGTGCCAGTAGTATGACAGGTGATTATGGCTACACCTTC. It is translated as CASSMTGDYGYTF.

A single count supports this clone. The chain recombines TRBV21-1 with TRBJ1-4; whether TRBD1, the table's D call, matches the DNA was not checked. TRBV21-1 is described as a pseudogene. The CDR3 totals 16 residues. The CDR3 DNA reads as TGTGCCAGCAGCCGGACAGGGGAGGGTACTAATGAAAAACTGTTTTTT. This translates into CASSRTGEGTNEKLFF.

This sequence joins TRBV10-2 and TRBJ2-1, with 13 nucleotides matching TRBD2. Germline V gene lookup returns CDR1 WSHSY and CDR2 SAAADI. The CDR3 has 17 amino acids. V was pared by 6 bases and J by 9 bases, with 14 bases of the junction left unmatched. CDR3 sequence reads: CASSPLAGGGRWREQFF. Here the CDR3 DNA reads TGCGCCAGCAGCCCACTAGCGGGGGGGGGTCGGTGGCGTGAGCAGTTCTTC.

This rearrangement joins TRBV27 to TRBJ1-1, with D tentatively TRBD1 (6 bases). The germline gives CDR1 MNHEY, CDR2 SMNVEV (reference sequence). The V and J ends lost 3 bases and 4 bases respectively, with 9 bases between them. The CDR3 is 13 amino acids. CDR3 sequence: CASSFRGSTEAFF. The CDR3 DNA follows: TGTGCCAGCAGTTTCAGGGGTTCCACTGAAGCTTTCTTT.

The chain employs TRBV3-1 (or the pseudogene TRBV3-2) and TRBJ1-2, with TRBD1 identical over 9 bases. J was trimmed by 3 bases and V by 2 bases; bases with no gene match: 7. CDR1 is LGHDT and CDR2 is YNNKEL in the germline V gene (reference sequence). The length of the CDR3 is 16 residues. The CDR3 reads CASSQPVTGGDYGYTF. CDR3 nucleotide sequence: TGTGCCAGCAGCCAACCTGTAACAGGGGGCGACTATGGCTACACCTTC.

J is TRBJ1-6 and V is TRBV19; D is perhaps TRBD1 (5 bases). The germline V gene has CDR1 LNHDA and CDR2 SQIVND (reference sequence). V lost 4 bases and J 5 bases, leaving 9 bases between the germline ends. This CDR3 spans 14 amino acids. This chain's CDR3 is CASSNRTNNSPLHF. The CDR3 DNA reads as TGTGCCAGTAGTAACCGGACAAATAATTCACCCCTCCACTTT. The whole variable domain, remainder taken from reference TRBV19 and TRBJ1-6, is DGGITQSPKYLFRKEGQNVTLSCEQNLNHDAMYWYRQDPGQGLRLIYYSQIVNDFQKGDIAEGYSVSREKKESFPLTVTSAQKNPTAFYLCASSNRTNNSPLHFGNGTRLTVT.

In this sample, this clone turned up a few times. The chain carries TRBV5-1 and TRBJ2-2; no clear D. This CDR3 has 13 amino acids. CDR1 and CDR2 from the germline V gene are SGHRS and YFSETQ. The ends were cut back, 2 bases at V and 5 bases at J, with 7 bases in the middle. CDR3: CASSLEQTGELFF. In DNA, the CDR3 is TGCGCCAGCAGCTTAGAACAAACCGGGGAGCTGTTTTTT.

The chain recombines TRBV11-1 with TRBJ2-7; 9 nucleotides match TRBD2. Per germline, CDR1 SGHAT and CDR2 FQDESV (reference sequence). The ends lost 4 bases at V and 2 bases at J; junction bases unmatched: 6. This CDR3 region has 15 residues. This CDR3 is CASSSLAGTTYEQYF. The CDR3 DNA reads TGTGCCAGCAGCTCCCTAGCGGGGACGACCTACGAGCAGTACTTC.

This clone has more than one count but fewer than ten. This chain uses TRBV3-1 (or the pseudogene TRBV3-2) with TRBJ2-6; D gene unclear. The V end was cut by 4 bases, the J end by 0 bases, with 7 bases between. The CDR3 length is 15 residues. The germline V gene encodes CDR1 LGHDT and CDR2 YNNKEL (reference sequence). DNA for the CDR3: TGTGCCAGCAGCCCAACAGCCTCTGGGGCCAACGTCCTGACTTTC. Amino acids: CASSPTASGANVLTF.

The CDR3: CASSLSVYRTDTQYF. DNA of the CDR3: TGTGCCAGCAGCTTATCTGTATATCGCACAGATACGCAGTATTTT. The chain combines TRBV7-9 with TRBJ2-3; D remains ambiguous. V lost 2 bases, J lost 1 base, and 10 bases lay in between. CDR1 is SEHNR and CDR2 is FQNEAQ in the germline V gene (reference sequence). The CDR3 sequence is 15 residues long.

The rearrangement links TRBV3-1 (or the pseudogene TRBV3-2) to TRBJ1-1, with D possibly being TRBD1 (6 bases). The CDR3 runs to 14 residues. Germline-derived CDR1 and CDR2 are LGHDT and YNNKEL (reference sequence). With 1 base removed from V and 4 bases from J, the gap between germline ends came to 10 bases. The chain's CDR3 is CASSQGRGGTEAFF. For the CDR3, the DNA is TGTGCCAGCAGCCAAGGTCGAGGGGGCACTGAAGCTTTCTTT.

V and J are TRBV4-1 and TRBJ2-7; 10 bases match TRBD1. V lost 6 bases to trimming and J lost 3 bases; unmatched junction nucleotides: 2. CDR3 size: 13 residues. Germline CDR1 is MGHRA and CDR2 is YSYEKL. In DNA, the CDR3 is TGCGCCAGCAGTTGGGACAGGGGCTACGAGCAGTACTTC. Protein product: CASSWDRGYEQYF.

This chain links TRBV6-5 with TRBJ1-1, with D maybe TRBD1 (5 bases). There are 13 residues in the CDR3. V was cut by 0 bases and J by 11 bases, with 13 bases left in between. The germline gives CDR1 MNHEY, CDR2 SVGAGI. CDR3 coding DNA: TGTGCCAGCAGTTACTCGGGGCAGGGTGGCGCTTTCTTT. Translated, it gives CASSYSGQGGAFF.

The chain is built from TRBV6-1 and TRBJ2-4, with 8 bases matching TRBD1. The V and J ends lost 3 bases and 8 bases, in that order; junction bases with no gene match: 6. This CDR3 has 14 amino acids. Germline loops: CDR1 MNHNS, CDR2 SASEGT. The DNA for the CDR3 is TGTGCCAGCAGTGATATAACAGGGGGTGACATTCAGTACTTC. Translating gives CASSDITGGDIQYF.

The chain employs TRBV12-3 or TRBV12-4 and TRBJ2-7; D gene uncertain. This CDR3 has 11 residues. V lost 6 bases and J lost 3, with 6 bases in between. The CDR3 DNA follows: TGTGCCAGCAGCCGGTTCTACGAGCAGTACTTC. Its protein product is CASSRFYEQYF.

V and J are TRBV7-3 and TRBJ2-6, with D possibly being TRBD1 (5 bases). The V end lost 1 base, the J end lost 1 base, and 11 bases lay between the germline ends. Per the germline V gene, CDR1 is SGHTA and CDR2 is FQGTGA. The length of the CDR3 is 17 residues. CDR3 sequence: CASSLIGHSSGANVLTF. In DNA, the CDR3 is TGTGCCAGCAGCTTAATTGGACACAGTTCTGGGGCCAACGTCCTGACTTTC.